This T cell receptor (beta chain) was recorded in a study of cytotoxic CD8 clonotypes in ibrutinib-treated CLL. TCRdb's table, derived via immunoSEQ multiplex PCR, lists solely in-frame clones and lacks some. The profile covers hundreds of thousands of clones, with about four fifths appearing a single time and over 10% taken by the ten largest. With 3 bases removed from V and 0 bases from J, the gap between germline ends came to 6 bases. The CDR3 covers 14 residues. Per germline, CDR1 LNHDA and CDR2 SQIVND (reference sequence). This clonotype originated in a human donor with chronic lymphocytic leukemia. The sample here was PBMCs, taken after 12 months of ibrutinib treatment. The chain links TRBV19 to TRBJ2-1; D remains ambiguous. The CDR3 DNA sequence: TGTGCCAGTAGTATCAAGAGCTCCTACAATGAGCAGTTCTTC. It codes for CASSIKSSYNEQFF. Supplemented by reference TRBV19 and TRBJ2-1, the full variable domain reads DGGITQSPKYLFRKEGQNVTLSCEQNLNHDAMYWYRQDPGQGLRLIYYSQIVNDFQKGDIAEGYSVSREKKESFPLTVTSAQKNPTAFYLCASSIKSSYNEQFFGPGTRLTVL.